This TCR beta chain was captured in a study of regulatory T cells in long-lasting Graves disease. This clonotype has a handful of counts. iRepertoire HTBI primers and Arm-PCR of CDR3 regions built TCR beta libraries. A single record per CDR3 protein comes from TCRdb applying MiXCR to the multiplex PCR reads. Of around 400,000 distinct CDR3 sequences listed, about 20% are singletons. Time point noted: persistent/refractory GD, antithyroid drugs over 5 years with positive TRAb. There was RNA extracted from PBMCs, and the TCR library was made from it. Per American Thyroid Association guidelines, Graves' disease was diagnosed. Source: peripheral blood mononuclear cells (PBMCs), taken when the disease was refractory, from a patient treated with antithyroid drugs. This receptor was obtained from a female donor with Graves disease.

CDR3 in DNA: TGTGCCAGCAGTGCAATAGCGGGATTGACAGATACGCAGTATTTT. Translated, it gives CASSAIAGLTDTQYF. V and J are TRBV2 and TRBJ2-3; 8 nucleotides agree with TRBD2. The trim removed 4 bases at V and 3 bases at J, leaving 6 bases unmatched. The CDR3 length is 15 residues. The germline V gene has CDR1 SNHLY and CDR2 FYNNEI.